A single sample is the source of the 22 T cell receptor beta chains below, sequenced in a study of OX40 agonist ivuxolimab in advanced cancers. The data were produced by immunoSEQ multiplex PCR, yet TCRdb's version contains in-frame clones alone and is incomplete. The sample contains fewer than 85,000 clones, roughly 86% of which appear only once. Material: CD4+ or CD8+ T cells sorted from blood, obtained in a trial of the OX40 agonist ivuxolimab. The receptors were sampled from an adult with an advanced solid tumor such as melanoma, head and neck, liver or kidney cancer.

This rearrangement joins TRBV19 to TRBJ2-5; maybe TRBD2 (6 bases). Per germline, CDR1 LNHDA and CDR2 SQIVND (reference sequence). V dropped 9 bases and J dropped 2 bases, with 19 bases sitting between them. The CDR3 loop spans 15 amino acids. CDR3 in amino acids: CASSKITGSQETQYF. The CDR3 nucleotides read TGTGCCAGCTCCAAGATAACCGGGAGTCAAGAGACCCAGTACTTC.

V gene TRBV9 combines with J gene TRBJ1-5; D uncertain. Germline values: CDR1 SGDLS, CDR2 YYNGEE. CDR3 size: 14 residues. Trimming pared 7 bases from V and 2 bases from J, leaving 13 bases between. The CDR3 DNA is TGTGCCAGCGGGTCAACGGGAGGCAATCAGCCCCAGCATTTT. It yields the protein CASGSTGGNQPQHF.

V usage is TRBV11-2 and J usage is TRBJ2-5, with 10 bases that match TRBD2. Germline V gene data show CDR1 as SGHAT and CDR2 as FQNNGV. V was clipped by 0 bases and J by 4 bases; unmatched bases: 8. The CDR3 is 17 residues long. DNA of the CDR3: TGTGCCAGCAGCTTAGATGTGAGGCTAGCGGGGGTAGAGACCCAGTACTTC. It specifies CASSLDVRLAGVETQYF.

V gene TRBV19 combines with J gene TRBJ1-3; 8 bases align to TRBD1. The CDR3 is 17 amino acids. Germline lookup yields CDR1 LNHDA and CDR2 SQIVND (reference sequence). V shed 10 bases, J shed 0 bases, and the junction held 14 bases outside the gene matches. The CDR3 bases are TGTGCCACCCTTGGGACAGGACTTTGGATCTCTGGAAACACCATATATTTT. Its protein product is CATLGTGLWISGNTIYF.

In DNA form, the CDR3 reads TGCGCCAGCAGTTCTCAAGCAGTGAGCTCCTACGAGCAGTACTTC. This encodes CASSSQAVSSYEQYF. The chain uses TRBV5-1 and TRBJ2-7; the D is unclear. The V and J ends lost 5 bases and 0 bases respectively, with 15 bases between them. The CDR3 contains 15 residues. Looked up from germline, CDR1 is SGHRS and CDR2 is YFSETQ.

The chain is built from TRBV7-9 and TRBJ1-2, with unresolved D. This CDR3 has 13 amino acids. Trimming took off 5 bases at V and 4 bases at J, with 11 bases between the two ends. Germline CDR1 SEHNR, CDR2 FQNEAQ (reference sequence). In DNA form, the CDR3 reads TGTGCCAGCAGCACCCAGGCCATCTATGGCTACACCTTC. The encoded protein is CASSTQAIYGYTF.

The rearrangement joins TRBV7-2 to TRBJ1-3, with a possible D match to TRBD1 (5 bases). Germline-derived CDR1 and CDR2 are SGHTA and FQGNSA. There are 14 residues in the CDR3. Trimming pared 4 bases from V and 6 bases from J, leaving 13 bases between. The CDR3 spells CASSYLGDPNTIYF. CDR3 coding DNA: TGTGCCAGCAGCTACCTGGGGGACCCAAACACCATATATTTT.

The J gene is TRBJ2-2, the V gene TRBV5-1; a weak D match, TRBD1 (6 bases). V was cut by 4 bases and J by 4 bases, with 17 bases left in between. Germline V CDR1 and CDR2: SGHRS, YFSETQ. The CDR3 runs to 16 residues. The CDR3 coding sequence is TGCGCCAGCAGCACTCGACAGGTACTGGGCACCGGGGAGCTGTTTTTT. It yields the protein CASSTRQVLGTGELFF.

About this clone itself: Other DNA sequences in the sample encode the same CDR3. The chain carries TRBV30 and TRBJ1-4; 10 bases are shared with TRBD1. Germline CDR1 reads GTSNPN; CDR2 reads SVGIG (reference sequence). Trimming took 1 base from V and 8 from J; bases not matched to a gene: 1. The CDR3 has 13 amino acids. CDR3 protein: CAWSGGQGEKLFF. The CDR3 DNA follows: TGTGCCTGGAGTGGGGGACAGGGGGAAAAACTGTTTTTT.

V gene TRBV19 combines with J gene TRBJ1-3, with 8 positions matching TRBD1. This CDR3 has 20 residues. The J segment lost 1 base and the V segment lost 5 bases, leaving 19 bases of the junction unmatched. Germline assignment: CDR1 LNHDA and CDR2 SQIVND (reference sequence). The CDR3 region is CASSFRGGSGGSLSGNTIYF. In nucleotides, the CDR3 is TGTGCCAGTAGTTTCCGAGGAGGATCAGGGGGCTCCCTTTCTGGAAACACCATATATTTT. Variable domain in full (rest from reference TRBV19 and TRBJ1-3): DGGITQSPKYLFRKEGQNVTLSCEQNLNHDAMYWYRQDPGQGLRLIYYSQIVNDFQKGDIAEGYSVSREKKESFPLTVTSAQKNPTAFYLCASSFRGGSGGSLSGNTIYFGEGSWLTVV.

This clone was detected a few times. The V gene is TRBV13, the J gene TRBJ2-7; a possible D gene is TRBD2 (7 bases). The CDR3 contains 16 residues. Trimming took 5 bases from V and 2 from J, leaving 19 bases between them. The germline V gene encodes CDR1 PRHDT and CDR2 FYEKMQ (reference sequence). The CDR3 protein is CASSPSWGGATYEQYF. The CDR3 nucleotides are TGTGCCAGCAGCCCCTCGTGGGGGGGGGCGACCTACGAGCAGTACTTC.

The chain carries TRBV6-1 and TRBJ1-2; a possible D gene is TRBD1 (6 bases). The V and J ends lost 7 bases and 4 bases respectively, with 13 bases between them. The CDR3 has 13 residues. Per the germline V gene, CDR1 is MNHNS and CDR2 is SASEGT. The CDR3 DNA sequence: TGTGCCAGCAAAGAAGGGGGAAGCTATGGCTACACCTTC. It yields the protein CASKEGGSYGYTF.

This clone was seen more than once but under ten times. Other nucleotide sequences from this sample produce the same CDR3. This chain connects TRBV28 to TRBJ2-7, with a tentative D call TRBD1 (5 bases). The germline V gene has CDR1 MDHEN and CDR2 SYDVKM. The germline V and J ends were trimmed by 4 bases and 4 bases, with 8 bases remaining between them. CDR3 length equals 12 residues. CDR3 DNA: TGTGCCAGCAGTTGGGGCGTTTACGAGCAGTACTTC. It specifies CASSWGVYEQYF. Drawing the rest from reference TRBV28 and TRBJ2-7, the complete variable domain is DVKVTQSSRYLVKRTGEKVFLECVQDMDHENMFWYRQDPGLGLRLIYFSYDVKMKEKGDIPEGYSVSREKKERFSLILESASTNQTSMYLCASSWGVYEQYFGPGTRLTVT.

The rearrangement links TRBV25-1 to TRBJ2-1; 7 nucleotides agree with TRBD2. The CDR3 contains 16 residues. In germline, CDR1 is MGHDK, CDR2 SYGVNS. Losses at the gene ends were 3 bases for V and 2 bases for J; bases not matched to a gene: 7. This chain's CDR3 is CASSDRSGAPYNEQFF. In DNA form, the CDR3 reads TGTGCCAGCAGTGATCGCAGCGGGGCCCCCTACAATGAGCAGTTCTTC.

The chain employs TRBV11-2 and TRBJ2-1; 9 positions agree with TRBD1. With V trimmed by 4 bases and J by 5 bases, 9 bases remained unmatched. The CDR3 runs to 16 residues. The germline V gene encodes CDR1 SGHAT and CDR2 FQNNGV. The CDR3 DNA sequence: TGTGCCAGCAGCTCTAGCGACAGGGGGTCGAACAATGAGCAGTTCTTC. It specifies CASSSSDRGSNNEQFF.

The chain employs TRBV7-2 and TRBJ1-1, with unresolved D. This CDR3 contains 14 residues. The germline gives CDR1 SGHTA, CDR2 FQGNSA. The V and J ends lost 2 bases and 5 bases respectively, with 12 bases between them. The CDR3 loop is CASSLKVLITEAFF. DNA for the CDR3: TGTGCCAGCAGCTTAAAGGTGCTGATTACTGAAGCTTTCTTT.

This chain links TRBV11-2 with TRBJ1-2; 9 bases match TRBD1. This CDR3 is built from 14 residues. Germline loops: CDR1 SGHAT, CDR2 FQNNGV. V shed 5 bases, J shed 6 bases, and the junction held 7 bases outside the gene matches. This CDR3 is CASSPGTGGDGYTF. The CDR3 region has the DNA TGTGCCAGCAGCCCCGGTACAGGGGGCGATGGCTACACCTTC.

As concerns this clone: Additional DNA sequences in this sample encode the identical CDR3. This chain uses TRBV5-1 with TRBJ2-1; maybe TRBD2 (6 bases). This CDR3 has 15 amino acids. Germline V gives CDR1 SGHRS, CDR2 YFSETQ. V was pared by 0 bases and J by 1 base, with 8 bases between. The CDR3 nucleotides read TGCGCCAGCAGCTTGGCGGCGGGGTCCTACAATGAGCAGTTCTTC. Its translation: CASSLAAGSYNEQFF.

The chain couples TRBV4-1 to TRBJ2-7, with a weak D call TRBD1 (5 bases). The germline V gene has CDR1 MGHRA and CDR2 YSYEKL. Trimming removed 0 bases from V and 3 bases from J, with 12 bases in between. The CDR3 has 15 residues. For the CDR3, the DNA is TGCGCCAGCAGCCAAGAGCAGGGCCTTCTCTACGAGCAGTACTTC. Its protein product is CASSQEQGLLYEQYF.

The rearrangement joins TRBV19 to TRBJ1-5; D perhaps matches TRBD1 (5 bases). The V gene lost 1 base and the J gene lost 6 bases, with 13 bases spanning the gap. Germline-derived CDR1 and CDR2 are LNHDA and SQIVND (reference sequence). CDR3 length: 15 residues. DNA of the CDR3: TGTGCCAGTAGTATAGGCGGGGGTCGGGGTCAGCCCCAGCATTTT. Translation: CASSIGGGRGQPQHF. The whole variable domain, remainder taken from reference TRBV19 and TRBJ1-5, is DGGITQSPKYLFRKEGQNVTLSCEQNLNHDAMYWYRQDPGQGLRLIYYSQIVNDFQKGDIAEGYSVSREKKESFPLTVTSAQKNPTAFYLCASSIGGGRGQPQHFGDGTRLSIL.

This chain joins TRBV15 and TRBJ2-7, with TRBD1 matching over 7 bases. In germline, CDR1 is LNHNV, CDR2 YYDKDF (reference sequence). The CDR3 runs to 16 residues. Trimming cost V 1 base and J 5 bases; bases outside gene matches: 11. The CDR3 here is CATSRGLRQGSNEQYF. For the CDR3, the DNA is TGTGCCACCAGCAGAGGTCTTAGACAGGGTAGTAACGAGCAGTACTTC. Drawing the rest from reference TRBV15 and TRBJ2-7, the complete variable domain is DAMVIQNPRYQVTQFGKPVTLSCSQTLNHNVMYWYQQKSSQAPKLLFHYYDKDFNNEADTPDNFQSRRPNTSFCFLDIRSPGLGDTAMYLCATSRGLRQGSNEQYFGPGTRLTVT.

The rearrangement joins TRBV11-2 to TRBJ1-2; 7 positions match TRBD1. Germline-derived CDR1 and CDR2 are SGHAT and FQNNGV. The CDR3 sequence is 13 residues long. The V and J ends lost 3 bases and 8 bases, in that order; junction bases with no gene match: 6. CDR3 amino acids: CASSLDRNLGYTF. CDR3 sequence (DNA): TGTGCCAGCAGCTTGGACAGGAACCTGGGCTACACCTTC.